This is a list of T cell receptor beta chains from one sample in a study of cytomegalovirus exposure and HLA in healthy donors. The repertoire was sequenced with immunoSEQ multiplex PCR; TCRdb's copy has only in-frame clones and lacks some. The sample includes under 250,000 clones, about 85% of them seen just once. Sequencing was done on a sample of PBMCs. All receptors come from a girl aged 2-10 years in good health and CMV-seronegative. The CDR3 runs from the conserved cysteine through the conserved F or W. D genes are given only for firm matches. Clone sizes are given selectively: once, few, many, or a class where the clone is expanded.

V	D	size	J	DNA	CDR3
TRBV7-6	TRBD1	-	TRBJ2-2	TGTGCCAGCAGCTTAGGAAAGGGACAGGGGAACACCGGGGAGCTGTTTTTT	CASSLGKGQGNTGELFF
TRBV5-8	-	-	TRBJ1-2	TGTGCCAGCAGCCCCGGGGTCTATGGCTACACCTTC	CASSPGVYGYTF
TRBV2	-	once	TRBJ2-3	TGTGCCAGCACCTTGGGAGGTGCGGCAGATACGCAGTATTTT	CASTLGGAADTQYF
TRBV9	TRBD1	-	TRBJ2-1	TGTGCCAGCAGCGTAGAACAGGGGTACAATGAGCAGTTCTTC	CASSVEQGYNEQFF
TRBV10-3	TRBD1	-	TRBJ2-7	TGTGCCATCAGTGGGTGGGGGACAGGGGAAAGTTTTGGGCAGTACTTC	CAISGWGTGESFGQYF
TRBV9	TRBD1	-	TRBJ2-7	TGTGCCAGCAGCGTAGGACAGGGGACCTACGAGCAGTACTTC	CASSVGQGTYEQYF
TRBV19	TRBD1	-	TRBJ2-1	TGTGCCAGTAGTGTAGACAGGGTACCCCTAGTCAATGAGCAGTTCTTC	CASSVDRVPLVNEQFF
TRBV7-9	-	-	TRBJ1-6	TGTGCCAGCAGCAGCCCGAAAAACAGGCTAAATAATTCACCCCTCCACTTT	CASSSPKNRLNNSPLHF
TRBV10-1	-	-	TRBJ2-3	TGCGCCAGCTCCCTCCAACACCACACAGATACGCAGTATTTT	CASSLQHHTDTQYF
TRBV19	TRBD2	once	TRBJ2-2	TGTGCCAGTAGTATTCCAGCGGGGACCAACACCGGGGAGCTGTTTTTT	CASSIPAGTNTGELFF
TRBV19	-	-	TRBJ2-2	TGTGCCAGTAGTTCGGGTCTGGAGACCGGGGAGCTGTTTTTT	CASSSGLETGELFF
TRBV27	-	-	TRBJ1-3	TGTGCCAGCGCCAGGGAACCGGGACACTCTGGAAACACCATATATTTT	CASAREPGHSGNTIYF
TRBV10-1	-	-	TRBJ1-2	TGCGCCAGCAGTGCTACAGGGAGTCCTATGGCCTACACCTTC	CASSATGSPMAYTF
TRBV14	-	once	TRBJ2-1	TGTGCCAGCAGCCAGAATGGGGGGTTCTGGAATGAGCAGTTCTTC	CASSQNGGFWNEQFF
TRBV27	-	-	TRBJ2-6	TGTGCCAGCAGCTTTGTGTTCTCCGGGGCCAACGTCCTGACTTTC	CASSFVFSGANVLTF
TRBV30	TRBD1	-	TRBJ1-1	TGTGCCTGGAGTCGGGACAGGGGGACCACTGAAGCTTTCTTT	CAWSRDRGTTEAFF